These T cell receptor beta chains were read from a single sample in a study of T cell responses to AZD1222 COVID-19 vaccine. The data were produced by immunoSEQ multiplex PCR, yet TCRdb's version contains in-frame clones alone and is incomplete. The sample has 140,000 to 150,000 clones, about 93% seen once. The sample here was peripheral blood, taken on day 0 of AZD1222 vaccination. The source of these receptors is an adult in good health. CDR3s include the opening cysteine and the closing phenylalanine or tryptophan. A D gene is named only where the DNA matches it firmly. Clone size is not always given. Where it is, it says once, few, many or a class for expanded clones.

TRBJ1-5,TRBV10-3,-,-,CAISVGTAWDQPQHF,TGTGCCATCAGTGTCGGGACCGCTTGGGACCAGCCCCAGCATTTT
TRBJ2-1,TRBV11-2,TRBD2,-,CASRPLAGGMGEQFF,TGTGCCAGCAGACCACTAGCGGGGGGAATGGGTGAGCAGTTCTTC
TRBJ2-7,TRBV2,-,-,CASSVQIGPYEQYF,TGTGCCAGCAGTGTACAGATAGGCCCCTACGAGCAGTACTTC
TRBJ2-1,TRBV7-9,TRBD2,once,CASSLLAGPPNNEQFF,TGTGCCAGCAGCTTACTAGCGGGCCCGCCTAACAATGAGCAGTTCTTC
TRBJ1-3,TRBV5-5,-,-,CASSHRSDGTIYF,TGTGCCAGCAGCCACAGGTCCGATGGCACCATATATTTT
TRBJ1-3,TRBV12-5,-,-,CASGPGSSGNTIYF,TGTGCTAGTGGGCCTGGGTCATCTGGAAACACCATATATTTT
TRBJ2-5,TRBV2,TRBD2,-,CASSAGTSGGAQETQYF,TGTGCCAGCAGCGCCGGGACTAGCGGGGGGGCTCAAGAGACCCAGTACTTC
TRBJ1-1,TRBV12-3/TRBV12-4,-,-,CASSFGGGTEAFF,TGTGCCAGCAGTTTCGGTGGTGGCACTGAAGCTTTCTTT
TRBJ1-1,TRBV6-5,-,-,CASRLDRRPTEAFF,TGTGCCAGCAGATTAGACAGGCGCCCCACTGAAGCTTTCTTT
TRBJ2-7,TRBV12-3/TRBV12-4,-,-,CASSLRRDEQYF,TGTGCCAGCAGTTTAAGGAGAGACGAGCAGTACTTC
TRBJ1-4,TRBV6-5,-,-,CASSYSGFGEKLFF,TGTGCCAGCAGTTACTCTGGCTTCGGGGAAAAACTGTTTTTT
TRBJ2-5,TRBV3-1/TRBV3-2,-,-,CASSRQTSGGETQYF,TGTGCCAGCAGCCGCCAGACATCGGGCGGTGAGACCCAGTACTTC
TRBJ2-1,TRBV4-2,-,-,CASSQDSYNEQFF,TGTGCCAGCAGCCAAGACTCCTACAATGAGCAGTTCTTC
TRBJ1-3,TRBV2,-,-,CASNPSTGGNTIYF,TGTGCCAGCAACCCGTCCACCGGAGGAAACACCATATATTTT
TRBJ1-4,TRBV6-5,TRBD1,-,CASSPGQNNEKLFF,TGTGCCAGCAGTCCGGGACAGAATAATGAAAAACTGTTTTTT
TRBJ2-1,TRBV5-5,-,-,CASDGGNEQFF,TGTGCCAGCGATGGCGGCAATGAGCAGTTCTTC
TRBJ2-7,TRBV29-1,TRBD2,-,CSVGGIVGGFGDEQYF,TGCAGCGTTGGGGGCATTGTGGGAGGGTTCGGGGACGAGCAGTACTTC
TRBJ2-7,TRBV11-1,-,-,CASSLWVPGTTQYF,TGTGCCAGCAGCTTATGGGTCCCCGGGACAACCCAGTACTTC
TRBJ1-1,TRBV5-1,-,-,CASTANGGDNTEAFF,TGCGCCAGCACCGCGAACGGGGGGGATAACACTGAAGCTTTCTTT
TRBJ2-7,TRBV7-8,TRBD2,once,CASKRLAGDGEQYF,TGTGCCAGCAAGAGACTAGCGGGAGACGGCGAGCAGTACTTC
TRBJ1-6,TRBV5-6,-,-,CASSLPGSYNSPLHF,TGTGCCAGCAGCTTGCCTGGAAGCTATAATTCACCCCTCCACTTT
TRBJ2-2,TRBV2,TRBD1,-,CASSDRGPDTGELFF,TGTGCCAGCAGTGACAGGGGGCCGGACACCGGGGAGCTGTTTTTT
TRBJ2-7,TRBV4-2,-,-,CASRRTSSYEQYF,TGTGCCAGCAGACGGACGTCCTCCTACGAGCAGTACTTC
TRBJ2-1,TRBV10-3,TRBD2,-,CAISDGGTSTYNEQFF,TGTGCCATCAGTGACGGGGGGACTAGCACCTACAATGAGCAGTTCTTC
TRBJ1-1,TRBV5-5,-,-,CASSLGAGSMNTEAFF,TGTGCCAGCAGCTTGGGGGCGGGGAGCATGAACACTGAAGCTTTCTTT
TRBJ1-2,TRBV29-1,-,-,CSVPGRGLNYGYTF,TGCAGCGTGCCAGGCCGGGGATTAAACTATGGCTACACCTTC
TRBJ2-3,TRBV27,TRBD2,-,CASSPYSAGETDTQYF,TGTGCCAGCAGTCCCTACTCAGCGGGAGAAACAGATACGCAGTATTTT